The 11 T cell receptor beta chains reported below all come from one sample, sequenced in a study of blood T cell repertoires in COVID-19. Produced via immunoSEQ multiplex PCR; TCRdb's table is partial and in-frame only. Of some 200,000 clones in the sample, about 88% are singletons; the top ten hold around 2.6%. The sequencing sample was made of PBMCs or T cells enriched from blood (not recorded which). The origin of the receptors is a woman aged 30 to 39 who had recovered from COVID-19.

The chain has TRBV4-3 and TRBJ2-5; D uncertain. V gave up 0 bases and J gave up 3 bases, with 11 bases separating them. CDR1 LGHNA and CDR2 YSLEER come from the germline V gene. The CDR3 has 15 residues. CDR3 protein: CASSQDIVREETQYF. CDR3 DNA: TGCGCCAGCAGCCAAGATATCGTAAGAGAAGAGACCCAGTACTTC.

The CDR3 region is CASSQGFRGRGHVGAFF. CDR3 bases: TGCGCCAGCAGCCAAGGTTTCCGGGGCAGGGGGCATGTCGGGGCTTTCTTT. The chain uses TRBV4-3 and TRBJ1-1; TRBD1 matches 8 bases. Germline V gene sequence: CDR1 LGHNA, CDR2 YSLEER. Trimming took 1 base from V and 11 from J; bases not matched to a gene: 18. The CDR3 covers 17 residues.

This clone has only one observation. The CDR3 protein is CASSQTRGDSNQPQHF. CDR3 bases: TGCGCCAGCAGCCAAACCAGGGGGGATAGCAATCAGCCCCAGCATTTT. The chain links TRBV4-1 to TRBJ1-5, with 7 bases identical to TRBD1. The CDR3 is made up of 16 amino acids. CDR1 is MGHRA and CDR2 is YSYEKL in the germline V gene. With V trimmed by 2 bases and J by 0 bases, 4 bases remained unmatched.

The V gene is TRBV7-8, the J gene TRBJ2-2, with a tentative D call TRBD2 (5 bases). V was clipped by 5 bases and J by 2 bases, with 9 bases between them. The CDR3 totals 14 residues. Germline values: CDR1 SGHVS, CDR2 FQNEAQ. The CDR3 nucleotides are TGTGCCAGCAGCCCTAGCAGAAACACCGGGGAGCTGTTTTTT. Protein: CASSPSRNTGELFF.

The chain recombines TRBV5-1 with TRBJ2-1; TRBD2 aligns across 7 bases. CDR1 is SGHRS, CDR2 YFSETQ, per germline. Trimming at V came to 4 bases and at J to 8 bases, leaving 9 bases not matched to a gene. The CDR3 contains 14 residues. CDR3 in amino acids: CASSTRLGGDEQFF. CDR3 bases: TGCGCCAGCAGCACTCGATTGGGAGGGGATGAGCAGTTCTTC.

The chain uses TRBV4-3 and TRBJ1-2; D call uncertain. Germline V gene data show CDR1 as LGHNA and CDR2 as YSLEER. V was clipped by 1 base and J by 4 bases, with 13 bases between them. This CDR3 has 15 amino acids. The CDR3 is CASSQVIRQAYGYTF. The CDR3, as DNA: TGCGCCAGCAGCCAAGTTATTAGGCAGGCCTATGGCTACACCTTC.

The rearrangement joins TRBV28 to TRBJ1-5; D perhaps matches TRBD1 (5 bases). Germline lookup yields CDR1 MDHEN and CDR2 SYDVKM. The CDR3 length is 16 residues. V lost 4 bases and J 3 bases, leaving 16 bases between the germline ends. The CDR3 sequence: CASSSPPQGYNQPQHF. DNA for the CDR3: TGTGCCAGCAGTTCCCCGCCCCAGGGTTACAATCAGCCCCAGCATTTT. Full variable domain (missing parts from reference TRBV28 and TRBJ1-5): DVKVTQSSRYLVKRTGEKVFLECVQDMDHENMFWYRQDPGLGLRLIYFSYDVKMKEKGDIPEGYSVSREKKERFSLILESASTNQTSMYLCASSSPPQGYNQPQHFGDGTRLSIL.

The sample holds a few counts of this clone. The chain joins TRBV6-5 to TRBJ2-2; a possible D gene is TRBD2 (5 bases). Germline V gene sequence: CDR1 MNHEY, CDR2 SVGAGI. This CDR3 has 13 residues. V lost 7 bases, J lost 6 bases, and 12 bases lay in between. CDR3: CASTRGRAGELFF. DNA of the CDR3: TGTGCCAGCACTCGGGGAAGGGCCGGGGAGCTGTTTTTT.

This chain links TRBV19 with TRBJ2-3; 12 bases align to TRBD2. Germline CDR1 LNHDA, CDR2 SQIVND (reference sequence). V lost 3 bases to trimming and J lost 3 bases; unmatched junction nucleotides: 1. The CDR3 spans 15 residues. The CDR3 spells CASSMLAGGTDTQYF. CDR3 coding DNA: TGTGCCAGTAGTATGCTAGCGGGGGGGACAGATACGCAGTATTTT.

The V and J genes are TRBV25-1 and TRBJ1-6, with a weak D call TRBD1 (6 bases). There are 13 residues in the CDR3. V dropped 9 bases and J dropped 7 bases, with 13 bases sitting between them. Germline loops: CDR1 MGHDK, CDR2 SYGVNS. CDR3 in DNA: TGTGCCAGTCGGACAGCCGTCAATTCACCCCTCCACTTT. Its protein product is CASRTAVNSPLHF.

This clone has only one observation. The chain combines TRBV7-8 with TRBJ2-5; 7 bases are a match to TRBD2. Looked up from germline, CDR1 is SGHVS and CDR2 is FQNEAQ. This CDR3 is 14 amino acids long. Trimming at V came to 5 bases and at J to 2 bases, leaving 5 bases not matched to a gene. The CDR3 bases are TGTGCCAGCAGCCAAGGGGACTATCAAGAGACCCAGTACTTC. Its protein product is CASSQGDYQETQYF.